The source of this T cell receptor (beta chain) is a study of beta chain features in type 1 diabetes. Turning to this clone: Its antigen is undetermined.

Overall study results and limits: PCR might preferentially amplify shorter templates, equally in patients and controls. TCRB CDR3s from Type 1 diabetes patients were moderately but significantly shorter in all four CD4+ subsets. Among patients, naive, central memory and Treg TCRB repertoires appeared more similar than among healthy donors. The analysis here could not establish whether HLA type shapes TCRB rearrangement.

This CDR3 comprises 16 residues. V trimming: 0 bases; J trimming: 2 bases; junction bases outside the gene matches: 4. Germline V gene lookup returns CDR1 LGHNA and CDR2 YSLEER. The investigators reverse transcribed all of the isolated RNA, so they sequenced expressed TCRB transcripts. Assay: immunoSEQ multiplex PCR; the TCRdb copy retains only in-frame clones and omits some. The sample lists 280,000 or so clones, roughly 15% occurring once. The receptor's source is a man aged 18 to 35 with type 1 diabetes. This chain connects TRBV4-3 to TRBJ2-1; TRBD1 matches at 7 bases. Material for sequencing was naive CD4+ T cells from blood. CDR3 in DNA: TGCGCCAGCAGCCAAGATTGGGACAGAGCCTACAATGAGCAGTTCTTC. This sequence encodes CASSQDWDRAYNEQFF.